This TCR beta chain was identified in a study of Graves' ophthalmopathy and Graves' hyperthyroidism. Findings and caveats of the study: Blood also harbored most expanded thyroid clonotypes above 0.001 frequency.

Amplifying from RNA transcripts, the study obtained TCR beta CDR3 regions. Investigators did first-round RT-PCR with HTBI primers, then second-round multiplex PCR. MiXCR, applied by TCRdb to the multiplex PCR reads, yields one record per CDR3 protein. The sample records around 170,000 distinct CDR3 sequences, 30% to 45% being singletons. Germline lookup yields CDR1 SGHRS and CDR2 YFSETQ. V lost 0 bases to trimming and J lost 6 bases, with 18 bases between them. This CDR3 is 16 amino acids long. This clonotype was picked up many times. Its antigen remains unidentified. The origin of this receptor is a woman aged 40 to 50 with Graves' ophthalmopathy. The sample comprised peripheral blood. The chain uses TRBV5-1 and TRBJ1-2; D ambiguous. For the CDR3, the DNA is TGCGCCAGCAGCTTGGCCAATGTCGGGCAGGACCATGGCTACACCTTC. It is translated as CASSLANVGQDHGYTF.